This passage covers 6 T cell receptor beta chains from one sample sequenced in a study of a mutant IDH1 vaccine in newly diagnosed glioma (dated by TCRdb to about 2021). These receptors have no identified antigens. The library was made by the immunoSEQ multiplex PCR assay. Here the immuneACCESS table is served through TCRdb, limited to in-frame sequences with V and J called. Missing clones are a known gap in these copies; in checked studies unresolved V genes cover under half, and the rest lacks a known reason. The sample table records 50,000 to 70,000 clones; about 90% of these occur just once. The ten largest make up about 1.5% of the sample. Interpreted using the paper, the time point label stands for: week 23, last vaccination. A 20-mer mutant IDH1 peptide at 300 micrograms in Montanide made up each vaccine dose, which was injected subcutaneously together with topical imiquimod. The specimen comprised PBMCs, sampled from a glioma patient whose treatment included an IDH1 peptide vaccine. The receptors here all came from a middle-aged man with glioma.

This chain uses TRBV6-6 with TRBJ1-1; D remains unclear. Germline V gene data show CDR1 as MNHNY and CDR2 as SVGAGI (reference sequence). V lost 7 bases and J 1 base, leaving 13 bases between the germline ends. The CDR3 has 14 residues. CDR3 nucleotide sequence: TGTGCCAGCATCCTATCGGCGGCGAACACTGAAGCTTTCTTT. The encoded protein is CASILSAANTEAFF.

This clone was seen a few times. The same CDR3 can be traced to other DNA sequences in this sample. V usage is TRBV7-9 and J usage is TRBJ2-7; D may be TRBD1 (6 bases). The length of the CDR3 is 11 residues. CDR1 is SEHNR and CDR2 is FQNEAQ in the germline V gene (reference sequence). With 5 bases removed from V and 7 bases from J, the gap between germline ends came to 9 bases. The CDR3, as DNA: TGTGCCAGCAGCCTCACAGGGGAGCAGTACTTC. Translated: CASSLTGEQYF. Full variable domain (remainder filled in from reference TRBV7-9 and TRBJ2-7): DTGVSQNPRHKITKRGQNVTFRCDPISEHNRLYWYRQTLGQGPEFLTYFQNEAQLEKSRLLSDRFSAERPKGSFSTLEIQRTEQGDSAMYLCASSLTGEQYFGPGTRLTVT.

This chain connects TRBV2 to TRBJ1-5; 9 nucleotides match TRBD1. The CDR3 is 14 amino acids. CDR1 SNHLY and CDR2 FYNNEI come from the germline V gene. The J segment lost 6 bases and the V segment lost 10 bases, leaving 10 bases of the junction unmatched. CDR3 bases: TGTGCCACCGCGGCCGGACAGGGGAGTCAGCCCCAGCATTTT. Amino acid sequence: CATAAGQGSQPQHF.

The chain couples TRBV5-1 to TRBJ1-3, with D uncertain. In germline, CDR1 is SGHRS, CDR2 YFSETQ. V lost 5 bases and J 0 bases, leaving 12 bases between the germline ends. The CDR3 is made up of 15 amino acids. The CDR3 reads CASRAELSSGNTIYF. CDR3 DNA sequence: TGCGCCAGCAGGGCGGAGCTGAGCTCTGGAAACACCATATATTTT. Filled out from reference TRBV5-1 and TRBJ1-3, the complete variable domain reads KAGVTQTPRYLIKTRGQQVTLSCSPISGHRSVSWYQQTPGQGLQFLFEYFSETQRNKGNFPGRFSGRQFSNSRSEMNVSTLELGDSALYLCASRAELSSGNTIYFGEGSWLTVV.

This sequence joins TRBV25-1 and TRBJ2-7; 9 bases match TRBD2. V was pared by 3 bases and J by 4 bases, with 7 bases of the junction left unmatched. CDR3 length: 15 residues. Germline V gene lookup returns CDR1 MGHDK and CDR2 SYGVNS. CDR3 amino acids: CASSDDGGREYEQYF. CDR3 DNA: TGTGCCAGCAGTGATGATGGCGGGAGGGAATACGAGCAGTACTTC.

V is TRBV4-3 and J is TRBJ2-5; unclear D gene. Germline V lookup: CDR1 LGHNA, CDR2 YSLEER. CDR3 length: 15 residues. Trimming removed 4 bases from V and 0 bases from J, with 12 bases in between. The CDR3 is CASSPEWSDQETQYF. The CDR3 bases are TGCGCCAGCAGCCCAGAGTGGAGCGACCAAGAGACCCAGTACTTC.